This TCR beta chain was retrieved from a study of follicular helper T cells after annual influenza vaccination. Sequencing of TCRB used Survey level resolution. The method was immunoSEQ multiplex PCR; TCRdb's version includes in-frame clones alone and lacks a portion of them. Among several thousand clones listed, around 83% were seen once. On this clone: Its target is unknown.

Germline CDR1 reads SGHDN; CDR2 reads FVKESK. The length of the CDR3 is 17 residues. The V end lost 0 bases, the J end lost 5 bases, and 18 bases lay between the germline ends. Study findings and constraints: Day 7 ICOS+CD38+ clones later appeared mostly in ICOS-CD38- cTfh. Yearly vaccinations repeatedly recalled conserved clonotypes in ICOS+CD38+ cTfh.

Time point specified: 2015-2016 season, 7 days after influenza vaccination. Before and after seasonal inactivated influenza vaccination, adults gave blood for sorting CD4 subsets for sequencing. The clonotype comes from an adult who received the influenza vaccine. Sequencing was performed on CXCR5+ CD38- circulating T follicular helper cells from blood, taken 7 days after influenza vaccination. Sample subset: circulating Tfh, non-naive CD4+CXCR5+PD-1+ (ICOS+CD38+ or ICOS-CD38-). The rearrangement uses TRBV14 and TRBJ2-3; a possible D gene is TRBD2 (5 bases). CDR3 nucleotides: TGTGCCAGCAGCCAAGATTCCCAGCGTTTCCGGGGAGATACGCAGTATTTT. Residues: CASSQDSQRFRGDTQYF.